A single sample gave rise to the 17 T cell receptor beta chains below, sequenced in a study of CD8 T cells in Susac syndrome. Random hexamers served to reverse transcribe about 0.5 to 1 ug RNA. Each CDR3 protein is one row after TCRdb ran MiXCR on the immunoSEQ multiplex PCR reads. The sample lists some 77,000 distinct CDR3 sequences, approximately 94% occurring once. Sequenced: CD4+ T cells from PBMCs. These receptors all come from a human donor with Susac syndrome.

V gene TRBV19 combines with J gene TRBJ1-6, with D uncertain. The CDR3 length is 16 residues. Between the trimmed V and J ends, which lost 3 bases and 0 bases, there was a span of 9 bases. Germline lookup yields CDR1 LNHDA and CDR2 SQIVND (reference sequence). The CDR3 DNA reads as TGTGCCAGTAGTATGATCTCGAGCTCCTATAATTCACCCCTCCACTTT. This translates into CASSMISSSYNSPLHF.

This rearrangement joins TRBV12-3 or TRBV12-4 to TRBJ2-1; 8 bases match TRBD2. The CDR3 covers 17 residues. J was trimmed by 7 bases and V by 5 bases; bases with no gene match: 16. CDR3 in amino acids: CASSHPATGGMLNEQFF. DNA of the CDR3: TGTGCCAGCAGTCATCCCGCGACGGGAGGGATGTTAAATGAGCAGTTCTTC.

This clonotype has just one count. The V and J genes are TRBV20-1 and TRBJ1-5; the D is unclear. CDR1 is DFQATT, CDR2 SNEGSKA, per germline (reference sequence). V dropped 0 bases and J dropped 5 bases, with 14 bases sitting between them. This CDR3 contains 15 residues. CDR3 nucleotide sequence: TGCAGTGCTAGAGATCTTAAGAGGCCCGATCAGCCCCAGCATTTT. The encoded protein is CSARDLKRPDQPQHF.

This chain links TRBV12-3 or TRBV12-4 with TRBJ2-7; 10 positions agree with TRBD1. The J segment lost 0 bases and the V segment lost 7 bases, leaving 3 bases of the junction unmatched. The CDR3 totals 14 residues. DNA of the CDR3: TGTGCCAGCAAAGGGACAGGGGACTCCTACGAGCAGTACTTC. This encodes CASKGTGDSYEQYF.

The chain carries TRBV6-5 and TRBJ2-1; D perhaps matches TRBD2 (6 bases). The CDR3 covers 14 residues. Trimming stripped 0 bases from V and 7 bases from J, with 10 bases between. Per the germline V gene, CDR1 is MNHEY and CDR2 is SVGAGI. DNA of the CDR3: TGTGCCAGCAGTTACTCGAATGCGGGGAATGAGCAGTTCTTC. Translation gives CASSYSNAGNEQFF.

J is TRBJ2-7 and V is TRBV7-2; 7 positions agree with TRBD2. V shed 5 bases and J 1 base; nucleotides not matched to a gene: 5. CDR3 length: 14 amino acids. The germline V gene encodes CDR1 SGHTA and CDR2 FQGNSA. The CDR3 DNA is TGTGCCAGCAGCGCCCAACTAGCGTCCTACGAGCAGTACTTC. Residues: CASSAQLASYEQYF.

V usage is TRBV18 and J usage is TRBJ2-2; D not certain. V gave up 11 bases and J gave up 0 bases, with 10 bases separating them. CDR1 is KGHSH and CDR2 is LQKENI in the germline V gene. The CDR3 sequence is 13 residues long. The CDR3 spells CAGRVSNTGELFF. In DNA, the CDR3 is TGTGCCGGCCGCGTATCGAACACCGGGGAGCTGTTTTTT.

Here the CDR3 DNA reads TGCAGTGCTAGCGCAGGGGGCGTGTGGGAGACCCAGTACTTC. Encoded protein: CSASAGGVWETQYF. V gene TRBV20-1 combines with J gene TRBJ2-5; the match to TRBD1 covers 8 bases. CDR3 length equals 14 residues. Germline V lookup: CDR1 DFQATT, CDR2 SNEGSKA (reference sequence). With 3 bases clipped from V and 5 bases from J, the junction kept 8 bases outside the gene matches.

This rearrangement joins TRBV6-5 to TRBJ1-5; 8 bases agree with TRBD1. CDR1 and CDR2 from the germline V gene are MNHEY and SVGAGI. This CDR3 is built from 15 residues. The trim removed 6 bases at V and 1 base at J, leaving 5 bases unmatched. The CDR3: CASRPGGSSNQPQHF. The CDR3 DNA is TGTGCCAGCAGGCCAGGGGGCTCGAGCAATCAGCCCCAGCATTTT.

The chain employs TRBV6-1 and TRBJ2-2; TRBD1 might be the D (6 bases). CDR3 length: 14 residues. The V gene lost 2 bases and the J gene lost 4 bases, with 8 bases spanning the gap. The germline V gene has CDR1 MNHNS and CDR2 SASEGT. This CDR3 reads CASSERRGTGELFF. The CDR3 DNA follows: TGTGCCAGCAGTGAACGCAGGGGCACCGGGGAGCTGTTTTTT.

The CDR3 sequence: CSADAPGTSASNEQFF. CDR3 bases: TGCAGTGCTGACGCCCCCGGGACTAGCGCCTCTAATGAGCAGTTCTTC. The genes are TRBV20-1 and TRBJ2-1; 10 nucleotides agree with TRBD2. The CDR3 has 16 residues. After removal of 5 bases from V and 7 bases from J, the junction contained 14 bases not matched to a gene. Germline CDR1 is DFQATT and CDR2 is SNEGSKA (reference sequence).

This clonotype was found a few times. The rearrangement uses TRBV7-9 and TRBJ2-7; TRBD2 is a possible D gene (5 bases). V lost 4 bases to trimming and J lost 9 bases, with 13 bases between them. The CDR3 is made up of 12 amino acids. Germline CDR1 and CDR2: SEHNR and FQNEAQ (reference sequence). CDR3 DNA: TGTGCCAGCAGCTCCACGGCGGGTCGGCAGTACTTC. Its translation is CASSSTAGRQYF.

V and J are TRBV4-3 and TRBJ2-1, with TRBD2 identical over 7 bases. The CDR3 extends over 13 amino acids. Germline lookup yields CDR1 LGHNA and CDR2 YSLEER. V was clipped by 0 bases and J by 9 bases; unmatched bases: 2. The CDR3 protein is CASSQDGGGEQFF. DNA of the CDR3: TGCGCCAGCAGCCAAGACGGCGGGGGTGAGCAGTTCTTC.

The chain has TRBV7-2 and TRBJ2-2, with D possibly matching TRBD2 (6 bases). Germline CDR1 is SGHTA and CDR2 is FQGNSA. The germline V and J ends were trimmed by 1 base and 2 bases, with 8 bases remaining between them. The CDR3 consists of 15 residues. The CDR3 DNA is TGTGCCAGCAGCTTAGGGACTATTAACACCGGGGAGCTGTTTTTT. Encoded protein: CASSLGTINTGELFF.

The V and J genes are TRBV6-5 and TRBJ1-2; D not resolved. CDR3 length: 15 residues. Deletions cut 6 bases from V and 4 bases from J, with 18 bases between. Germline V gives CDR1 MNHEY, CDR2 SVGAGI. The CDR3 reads CASRPTAAEVYGYTF. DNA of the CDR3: TGTGCCAGCAGACCCACTGCCGCGGAGGTCTATGGCTACACCTTC.

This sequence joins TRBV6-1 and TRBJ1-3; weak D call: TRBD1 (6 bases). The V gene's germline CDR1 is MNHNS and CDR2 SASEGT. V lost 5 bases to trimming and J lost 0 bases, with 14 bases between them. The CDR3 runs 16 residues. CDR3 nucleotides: TGTGCCAGCAGTACCGGACAGAAGAACTCTGGAAACACCATATATTTT. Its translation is CASSTGQKNSGNTIYF.

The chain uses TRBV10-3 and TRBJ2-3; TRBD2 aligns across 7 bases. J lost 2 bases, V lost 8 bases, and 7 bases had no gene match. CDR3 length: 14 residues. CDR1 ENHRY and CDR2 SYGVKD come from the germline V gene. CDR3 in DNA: TGTGCCATCGGGGGGGAGCTAAACACAGATACGCAGTATTTT. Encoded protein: CAIGGELNTDTQYF.